The sequence of this T cell receptor (beta chain) was determined in a study of blood T cells in healthy people across ages. Using a J-beta primer mix together with a sample-barcoded 5' primer, a second PCR was run for roughly 7 to 11 cycles. CDR3-containing paired-end reads numbering at least 2.5 million came from each sample. TCRdb recomputed calls from the 5' RACE reads with MiXCR, one row per CDR3 protein. The sample includes about 1 million distinct CDR3 sequences, 25% of them seen just once. Points from the study as a whole: Donor CMV infection status was unknown, possibly confounding age-related changes in expanded clonotypes.

Turning to this clonotype: Its specificity is unknown.

V lost 0 bases to trimming and J lost 2 bases, with 14 bases between them. The germline V gene has CDR1 SGHTS and CDR2 YDEGEE. The CDR3 consists of 16 residues. This same sample was also taken into another study, of T cells of mothers and their children. From that paper: The people who donated were three healthy Caucasian mothers and their six children.

Sequenced input: blood. The chain uses TRBV5-8 and TRBJ1-1, with D tentatively TRBD1 (5 bases). The TCR originated in a girl aged 2-15 years in good health. The CDR3 spells CASSLDSSGINTEAFF. Written as DNA, the CDR3 is TGTGCCAGCAGCTTGGATTCGTCAGGGATCAACACTGAAGCTTTCTTT.